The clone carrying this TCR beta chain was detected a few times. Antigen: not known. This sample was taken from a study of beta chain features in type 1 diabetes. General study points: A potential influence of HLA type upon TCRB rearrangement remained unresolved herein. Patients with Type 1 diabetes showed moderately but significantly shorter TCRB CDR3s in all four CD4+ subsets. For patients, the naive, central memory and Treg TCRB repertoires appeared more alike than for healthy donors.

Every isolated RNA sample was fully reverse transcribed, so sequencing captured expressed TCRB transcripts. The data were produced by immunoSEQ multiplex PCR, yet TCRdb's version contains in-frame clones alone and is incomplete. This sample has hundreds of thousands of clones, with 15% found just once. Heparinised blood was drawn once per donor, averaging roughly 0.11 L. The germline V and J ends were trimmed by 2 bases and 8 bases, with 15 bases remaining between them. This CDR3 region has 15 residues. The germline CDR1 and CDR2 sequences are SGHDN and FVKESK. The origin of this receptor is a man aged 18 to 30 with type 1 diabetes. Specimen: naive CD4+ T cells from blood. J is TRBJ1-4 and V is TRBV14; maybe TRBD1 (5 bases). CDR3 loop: CASSQFGQGGEKLFF. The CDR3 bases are TGTGCCAGCAGCCAATTCGGGCAGGGAGGGGAAAAACTGTTTTTT. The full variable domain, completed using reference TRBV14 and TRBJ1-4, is EAGVTQFPSHSVIEKGQTVTLRCDPISGHDNLYWYRRVMGKEIKFLLHFVKESKQDESGMPNNRFLAERTGGTYSTLKVQPAELEDSGVYFCASSQFGQGGEKLFFGSGTQLSVL.